The sequence of this TCR beta chain was determined in a study of control samples from healthy donors and cancer patients. Deletions cut 0 bases from V and 5 bases from J, with 11 bases between. In germline, CDR1 is SGDLS, CDR2 YYNGEE. The CDR3 is 15 amino acids. Libraries were prepared by immunoSEQ multiplex PCR; TCRdb keeps only in-frame clonotypes and omits some of them. This table holds 95,000 to 100,000 clones, 82% found once. The J gene is TRBJ2-2, the V gene TRBV9; no firm D call. The sample consisted of blood. This receptor was taken from a man aged 55 to 69 in good health. The CDR3 DNA reads TGTGCCAGCAGCGTAGCGAGTAGTTGGACCGGGGAGCTGTTTTTT. This sequence encodes CASSVASSWTGELFF.